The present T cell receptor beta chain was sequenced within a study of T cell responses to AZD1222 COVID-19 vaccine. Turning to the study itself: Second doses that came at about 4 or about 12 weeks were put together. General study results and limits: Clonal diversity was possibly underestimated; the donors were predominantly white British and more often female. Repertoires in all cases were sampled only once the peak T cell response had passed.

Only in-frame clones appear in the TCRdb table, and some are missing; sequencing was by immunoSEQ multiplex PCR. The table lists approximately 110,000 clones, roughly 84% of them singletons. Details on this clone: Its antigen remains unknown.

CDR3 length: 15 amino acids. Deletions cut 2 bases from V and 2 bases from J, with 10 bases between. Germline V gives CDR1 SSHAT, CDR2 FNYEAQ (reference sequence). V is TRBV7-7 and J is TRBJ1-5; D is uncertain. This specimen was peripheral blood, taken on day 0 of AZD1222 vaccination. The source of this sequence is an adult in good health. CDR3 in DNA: TGTGCCAGCAGCTTACAAGGAGACGGCAATCAGCCCCAGCATTTT. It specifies CASSLQGDGNQPQHF.